What follows are 4 T cell receptor beta chains derived from one specimen sequenced in a study of blood T cell repertoires in COVID-19. Sequenced by immunoSEQ multiplex PCR; TCRdb stores in-frame clones only, minus some. The sample includes about 240,000 clones, around 89% seen only once; the top ten take roughly 10%. The sequenced sample was PBMCs or T cells enriched from blood (not recorded which). These receptors originate from a man between 35 and 55 years old who had recovered from COVID-19.

The chain carries TRBV9 and TRBJ2-1; 9 positions agree with TRBD2. The CDR3 is made up of 15 amino acids. The V gene end was trimmed by 5 bases and the J gene end by 3 bases; junction bases not matched to a gene: 6. Germline CDR1 reads SGDLS; CDR2 reads YYNGEE. CDR3 protein: CASSLSGGLYNEQFF. The CDR3, as DNA: TGTGCCAGCAGTCTTAGCGGGGGACTCTACAATGAGCAGTTCTTC. The full variable domain, its missing parts supplied by reference TRBV9 and TRBJ2-1, is DSGVTQTPKHLITATGQRVTLRCSPRSGDLSVYWYQQSLDQGLQFLIQYYNGEERAKGNILERFSAQQFPDLHSELNLSSLELGDSALYFCASSLSGGLYNEQFFGPGTRLTVL.

The CDR3 DNA is TGTGCCAGCAGCTCTCTACAGGGGGCGCGGTACGAGCAGTACTTC. Amino acid sequence: CASSSLQGARYEQYF. The chain carries TRBV11-2 and TRBJ2-7; 9 bases line up with TRBD1. CDR3 length: 15 residues. The J segment lost 4 bases and the V segment lost 4 bases, leaving 8 bases of the junction unmatched. Looked up from germline, CDR1 is SGHAT and CDR2 is FQNNGV.

The chain is built from TRBV14 and TRBJ1-1; 8 bases are shared with TRBD1. The CDR3 runs to 13 residues. Germline trimming cut 10 bases from V and 0 bases from J; bases unmatched to any gene: 4. Germline CDR1 SGHDN, CDR2 FVKESK. The CDR3 here is CATQGAMNTEAFF. In DNA, the CDR3 is TGTGCCACTCAGGGGGCCATGAACACTGAAGCTTTCTTT. Drawing the rest from reference TRBV14 and TRBJ1-1, the complete variable domain is EAGVTQFPSHSVIEKGQTVTLRCDPISGHDNLYWYRRVMGKEIKFLLHFVKESKQDESGMPNNRFLAERTGGTYSTLKVQPAELEDSGVYFCATQGAMNTEAFFGQGTRLTVV.

The V gene is TRBV29-1, the J gene TRBJ2-7; tentative D call: TRBD1 (5 bases). Germline loops: CDR1 SQVTM, CDR2 ANQGSEA. CDR3 size: 12 residues. Trimming cost V 6 bases and J 4 bases, with 13 bases left between them. CDR3 nucleotides: TGCAGCGTAAAAGGACAAGGGTACGAGCAGTACTTC. Protein: CSVKGQGYEQYF.